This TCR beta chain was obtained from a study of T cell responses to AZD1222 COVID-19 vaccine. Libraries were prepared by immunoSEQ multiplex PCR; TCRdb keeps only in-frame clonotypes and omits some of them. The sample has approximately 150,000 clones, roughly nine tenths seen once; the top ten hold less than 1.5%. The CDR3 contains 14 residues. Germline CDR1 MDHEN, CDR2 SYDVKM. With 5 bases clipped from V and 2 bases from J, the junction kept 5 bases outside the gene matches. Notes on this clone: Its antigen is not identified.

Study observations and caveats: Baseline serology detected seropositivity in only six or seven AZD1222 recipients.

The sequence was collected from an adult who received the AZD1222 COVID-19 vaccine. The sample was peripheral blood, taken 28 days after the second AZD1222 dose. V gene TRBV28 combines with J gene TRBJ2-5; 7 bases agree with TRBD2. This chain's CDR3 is CASSPGGPQETQYF. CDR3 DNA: TGTGCCAGCAGTCCGGGGGGACCGCAAGAGACCCAGTACTTC.